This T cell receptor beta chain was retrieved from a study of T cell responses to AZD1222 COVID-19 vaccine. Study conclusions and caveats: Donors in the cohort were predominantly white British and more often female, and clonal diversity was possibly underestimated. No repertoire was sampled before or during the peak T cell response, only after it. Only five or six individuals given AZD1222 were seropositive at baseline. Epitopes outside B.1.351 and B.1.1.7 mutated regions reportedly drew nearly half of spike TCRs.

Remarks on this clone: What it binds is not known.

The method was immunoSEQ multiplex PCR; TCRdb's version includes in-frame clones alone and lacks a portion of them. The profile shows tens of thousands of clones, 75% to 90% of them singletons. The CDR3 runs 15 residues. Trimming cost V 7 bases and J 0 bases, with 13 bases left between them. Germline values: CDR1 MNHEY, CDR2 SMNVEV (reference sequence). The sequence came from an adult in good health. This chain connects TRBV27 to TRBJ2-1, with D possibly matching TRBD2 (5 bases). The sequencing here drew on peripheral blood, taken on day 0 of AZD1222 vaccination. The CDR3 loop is CASTSDSSSYNEQFF. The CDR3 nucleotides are TGTGCCAGCACCTCGGACTCAAGCTCCTACAATGAGCAGTTCTTC.